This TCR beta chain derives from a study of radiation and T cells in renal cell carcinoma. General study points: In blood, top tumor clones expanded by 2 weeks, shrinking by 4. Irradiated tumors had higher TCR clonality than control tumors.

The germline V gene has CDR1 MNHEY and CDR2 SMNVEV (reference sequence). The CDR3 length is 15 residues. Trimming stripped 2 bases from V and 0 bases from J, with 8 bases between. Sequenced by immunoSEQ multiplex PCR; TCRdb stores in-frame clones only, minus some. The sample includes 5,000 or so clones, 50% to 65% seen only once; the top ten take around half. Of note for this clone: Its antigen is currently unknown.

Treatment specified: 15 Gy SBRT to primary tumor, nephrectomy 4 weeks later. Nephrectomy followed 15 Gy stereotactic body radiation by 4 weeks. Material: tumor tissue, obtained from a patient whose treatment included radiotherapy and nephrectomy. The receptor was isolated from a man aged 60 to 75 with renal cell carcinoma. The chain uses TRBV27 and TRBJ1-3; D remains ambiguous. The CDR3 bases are TGTGCCAGCAGTTTAAAGGCCTACTCTGGAAACACCATATATTTT. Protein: CASSLKAYSGNTIYF.